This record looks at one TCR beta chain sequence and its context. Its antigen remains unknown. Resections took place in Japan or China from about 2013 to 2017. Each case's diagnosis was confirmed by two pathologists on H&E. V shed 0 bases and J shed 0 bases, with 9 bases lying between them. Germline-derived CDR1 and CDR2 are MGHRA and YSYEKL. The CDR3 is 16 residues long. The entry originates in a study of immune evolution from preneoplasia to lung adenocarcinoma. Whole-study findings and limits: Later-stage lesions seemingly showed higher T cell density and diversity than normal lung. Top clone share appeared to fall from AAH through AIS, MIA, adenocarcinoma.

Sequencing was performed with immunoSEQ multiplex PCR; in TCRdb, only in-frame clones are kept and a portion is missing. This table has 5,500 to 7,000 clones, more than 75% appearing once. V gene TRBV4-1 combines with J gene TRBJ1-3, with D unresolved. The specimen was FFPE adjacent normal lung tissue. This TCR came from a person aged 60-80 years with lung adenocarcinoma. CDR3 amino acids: CASSQERPNSGNTIYF. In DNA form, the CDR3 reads TGCGCCAGCAGCCAAGAGAGACCGAACTCTGGAAACACCATATATTTT.